The present TCR beta chain was sequenced within a study of monozygotic twins with inflammatory bowel disease (dated by TCRdb to about 2019). Describing the broader study: The complete study included about 30 monozygotic twin pairs: 19 IBD-discordant Danish pairs and nine German pairs, of which four were IBD-concordant and five were IBD-discordant. Each individual had, on average, about 151 000 unique TCRalpha sequences and 181 000 unique TCRbeta sequences available for analysis. The search for disease-associated traits relied mainly on comparing IBD patients with their genetically identical healthy co-twins within discordant pairs.

Notes on this clonotype: The target of this receptor is not known.

From each donor, a roughly 2.6 ml peripheral blood sample was collected into PAXgene tubes and stored at -80 degrees C. Total RNA was isolated from whole blood with the PAXgene blood miRNA kit on an automated QIAcube, without T cell sorting. Peripheral blood from monozygotic twin pairs, either concordant or discordant for inflammatory bowel disease, underwent deep TCRalpha and TCRbeta repertoire profiling that used unique molecular barcoding. Smoking habits were recorded for all twin pairs, with individuals classified as current, former or never smokers. Receptors were amplified or captured by 5' RACE. Each TCR library was prepared from about 3,300 ng of total RNA. For each sample, cDNA was synthesized in eight separate reactions using SMARTScribe reverse transcriptase. Unique molecular identifiers containing a 6-nucleotide sample barcode were introduced through template switching during cDNA synthesis. Two nested PCRs of about 15 and 9 cycles amplified the TCRalpha and TCRbeta cDNA, and bead purification followed each PCR. Before amplification, the cDNA was treated with uracil DNA-glycosylase and purified using the QIAquick PCR purification kit. The second PCR added Illumina TruSeq-compatible adapters along with sample-specific barcodes. TapeStation and Qubit were used to check library quality and concentration, and around 5.2 ng of each library went into the pool. Pooled libraries were sequenced on an Illumina HiSeq2500 single-index Rapid Run with 2 x 100 bp reads and custom sequencing primers. As for the authors' bioinformatics: PCR and sequencing errors were corrected by UMI-based consensus assembly using MiGEC version 1.2.6. MiXCR version 2.1.1 handled V(D)J alignment, clonotype assembly and CDR3 extraction. To normalise gene usage, clonotype sharing and MAIT/NKT TCR abundance, the analysis used the top 1000, 10 000 and 20 000 clonotypes per sample. Diversity was computed as the inverse Simpson index with the vegan R package after downsampling to 27 000 UMIs. Paired Mann-Whitney U tests were applied to discordant twin pairs, with Benjamini-Hochberg correction for multiple testing. TCRdb reanalyzed the reads, keeping one entry per CDR3 protein sequence and omitting DNA. The V and J calls come from TCRdb's annotation, not from the publication. The sample table records a few hundred thousand distinct CDR3 sequences. The top ten clones comprise around 2.6% of the sample.

The paper as a whole reports these results and caveats: Concordant and discordant twins showed no difference in repertoire similarity, possibly because of limited statistical power. The results gave no support for a single strong signal or clonotype linked to IBD. Distinction between different T cell subtypes could not be achieved in the analysis. Because patients were on differing immunosuppressive treatments, the repertoires may have picked up extra background noise and inter-individual variability. IBD patients had lower TCRbeta repertoire diversity, measured by the inverse Simpson index, than their healthy co-twins. IBD patients shared fewer clonotypes with other individuals than healthy twins did, most markedly in patients showing signs of disease activity.

The germline V gene sets CDR1 to SGHTA and CDR2 to FQGTGA. Spanning cysteine to phenylalanine, the CDR3 consists of 17 amino acids. The protein alone is recorded here. Sequencing used blood. This TCR came from a human donor with ulcerative colitis or Crohn's disease, or a healthy co-twin of an affected twin (not recorded which). This chain joins TRBV7-3 to TRBJ2-6; TCRdb's D call of TRBD1 is untestable without DNA. CDR3 sequence: CASSRQGVGSGANVLTF. The CDR3, completed at both ends by the reference TRBV7-3 and TRBJ2-6 genes, gives the full variable domain GAGVSQTPSNKVTEKGKYVELRCDPISGHTALYWYRQSLGQGPEFLIYFQGTGAADDSGLPNDRFFAVRPEGSVSTLKIQRTERGDSAVYLCASSRQGVGSGANVLTFGAGSRLTVL.